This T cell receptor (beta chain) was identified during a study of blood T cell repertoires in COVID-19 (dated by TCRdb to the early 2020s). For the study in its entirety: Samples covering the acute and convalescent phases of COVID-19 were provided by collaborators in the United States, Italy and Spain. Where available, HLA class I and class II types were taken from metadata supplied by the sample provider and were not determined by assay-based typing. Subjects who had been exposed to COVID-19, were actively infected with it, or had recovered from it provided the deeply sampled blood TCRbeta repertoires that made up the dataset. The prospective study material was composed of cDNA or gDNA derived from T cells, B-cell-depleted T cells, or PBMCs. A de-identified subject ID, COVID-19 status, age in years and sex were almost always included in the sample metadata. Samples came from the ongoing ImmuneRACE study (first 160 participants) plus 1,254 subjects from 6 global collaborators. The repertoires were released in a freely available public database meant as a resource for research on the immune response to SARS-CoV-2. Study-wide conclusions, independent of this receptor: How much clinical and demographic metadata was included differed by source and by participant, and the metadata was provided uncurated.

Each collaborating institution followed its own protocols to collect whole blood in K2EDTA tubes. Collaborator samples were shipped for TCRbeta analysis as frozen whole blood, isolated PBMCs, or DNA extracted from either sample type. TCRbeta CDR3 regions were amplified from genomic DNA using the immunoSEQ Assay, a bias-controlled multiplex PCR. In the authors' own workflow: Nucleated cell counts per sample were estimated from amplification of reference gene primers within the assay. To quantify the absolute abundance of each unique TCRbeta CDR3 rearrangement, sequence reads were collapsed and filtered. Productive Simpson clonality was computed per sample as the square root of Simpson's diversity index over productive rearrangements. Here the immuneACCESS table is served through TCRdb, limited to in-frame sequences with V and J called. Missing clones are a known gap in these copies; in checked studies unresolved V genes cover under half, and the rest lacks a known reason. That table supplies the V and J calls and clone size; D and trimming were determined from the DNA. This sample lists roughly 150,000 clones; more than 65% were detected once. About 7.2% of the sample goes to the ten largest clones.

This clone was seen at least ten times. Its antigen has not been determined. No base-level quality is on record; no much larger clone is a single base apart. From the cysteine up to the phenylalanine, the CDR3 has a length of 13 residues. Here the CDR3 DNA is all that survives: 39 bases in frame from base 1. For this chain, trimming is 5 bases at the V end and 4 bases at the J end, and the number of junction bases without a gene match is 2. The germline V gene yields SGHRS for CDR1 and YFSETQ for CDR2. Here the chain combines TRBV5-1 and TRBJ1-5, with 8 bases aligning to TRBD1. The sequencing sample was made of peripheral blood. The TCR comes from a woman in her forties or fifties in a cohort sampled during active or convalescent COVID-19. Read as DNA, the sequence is TGCGCCAGCAGTCGGACAGGGAATCAGCCCCAGCATTTT. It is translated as CASSRTGNQPQHF.